This T cell receptor (beta chain) was observed in a study of T cells in Graves' hyperthyroidism and ophthalmopathy. Findings and caveats of the study: From stable hyperthyroidism, ophthalmopathy was separated by a 13 V-J model.

Amplification of TCR beta CDR3 regions used RNA as the template. Primed by the HTBI set, a first-round RT-PCR was run on the TCR CDR3. TCRdb passed the multiplex PCR reads through MiXCR, listing each CDR3 protein once. The sample contains roughly 660,000 distinct CDR3 sequences, around 16% of which appear only once. Diagnosis of hyperthyroidism was new in patients aged 18 to 65, and its duration was under 2 months. This clonotype was observed many times. The antigen is unknown. V was cut by 0 bases and J by 7 bases, with 17 bases left in between. In germline, CDR1 is SGDLS, CDR2 YYNGEE. The CDR3 covers 15 residues.

The specimen was blood. This chain joins TRBV9 and TRBJ2-7, with D perhaps being TRBD1 or TRBD2 (5 bases each). This sequence originates from a man between 45 and 60 years old with Graves' hyperthyroidism. In DNA, the CDR3 is TGTGCCAGCAGCGTAGTGGGTGCCAGGGAGAGTGAGCAGTACTTC. Protein: CASSVVGARESEQYF.